The table lists the clone carrying this T cell receptor (beta chain) with a count of one. This record comes from a study of blood T cell repertoires in COVID-19. The wider study: Both acute and convalescent COVID-19 samples were obtained from the United States, Italy and Spain.

Assay used: immunoSEQ multiplex PCR; TCRdb lists only in-frame clones, some missing. Here the sample spans approximately 260,000 clones, roughly 89% being singletons. CDR1 is SQVTM and CDR2 is ANQGSEA in the germline V gene. The V end lost 4 bases, the J end lost 2 bases, and 8 bases lay between the germline ends. CDR3 size: 12 residues. The receptor was isolated from a woman aged 55-70 years who had recovered from COVID-19. The V gene is TRBV29-1, the J gene TRBJ1-2; no clear D gene. Sample: PBMCs or T cells enriched from blood (not recorded which). CDR3 sequence reads: CSVADSNYGYTF. The CDR3 DNA sequence: TGCAGCGTTGCTGACTCAAACTATGGCTACACCTTC.